Sequencing of this TCR beta chain was carried out in a study of PD-1 blockade in classical Hodgkin lymphoma. Notes on the study in general: Reported findings placed baseline TCR diversity lower in newly diagnosed patients (compared with healthy donors). Nivolumab starters within 1 year of ASCT were excluded. At C4D1, TCR diversity had climbed significantly for CD4+ cells, though not for CD8+ cells.

The CDR3 length is 13 residues. Germline CDR1 reads SGHRS; CDR2 reads YFSETQ. The ends were cut back, 7 bases at V and 5 bases at J, with 15 bases in the middle. Time point of the sample: cycle 4 day 1 (C4D1), after 6 weeks of nivolumab. Exposure to brentuximab vedotin varied, and each patient had relapsed following autologous stem cell transplantation. The authors purified CD4+ T cells from thawed PBMCs by magnetic negative selection. Patients showed best responses of complete response, partial response or progressive disease. This clone was recorded only once. The antigen remains unidentified. Generated by immunoSEQ multiplex PCR, the TCRdb table keeps only in-frame clones and is missing some. The data show around 30,000 clones, with more than 80% seen just once and 0.5% to 0.65% held by the top ten.

The source of this sequence is a human donor with classical Hodgkin lymphoma. The chain is built from TRBV5-1 and TRBJ1-1, with D tentatively TRBD1 (5 bases). Here the sequenced sample was CD4+ T cells from blood, taken before the fourth cycle of nivolumab. In DNA, the CDR3 is TGCGCCAGCTTCGACAGTCTAATGACTGAAGCTTTCTTT. Protein sequence: CASFDSLMTEAFF.